There are many counts of the clone carrying this T cell receptor (beta chain). The antigen is not known. These data belong to a study of spatial heterogeneity in lung cancer. Study results and caveats: One measure, the expanded intratumoral alpha and beta TCR count, tracked tumor mutation counts.

Specified time point: sample taken at primary tumor resection. Untreated early-stage non-small cell lung cancer patients, over 55 in total, were the donors. Trimming at V came to 2 bases and at J to 2 bases, leaving 11 bases not matched to a gene. The CDR3 length is 18 residues. TCRdb redid the calling of the 5' RACE reads with MiXCR, one entry per CDR3 protein. Here the sample spans roughly 23,000 distinct CDR3 sequences, more than 4.5% being singletons. This clonotype was obtained from a male donor with early-stage non-small cell lung cancer. This rearrangement joins TRBV12-3 or TRBV12-4 to TRBJ2-3, with 9 bases lining up with TRBD2. This sample comprised lung tumor tissue, obtained at surgery. In nucleotides, the CDR3 is TGTGCCAGCAGTTTAACAGAGGGAGCGGGGGGTCACACAGATACGCAGTATTTT. It encodes CASSLTEGAGGHTDTQYF.